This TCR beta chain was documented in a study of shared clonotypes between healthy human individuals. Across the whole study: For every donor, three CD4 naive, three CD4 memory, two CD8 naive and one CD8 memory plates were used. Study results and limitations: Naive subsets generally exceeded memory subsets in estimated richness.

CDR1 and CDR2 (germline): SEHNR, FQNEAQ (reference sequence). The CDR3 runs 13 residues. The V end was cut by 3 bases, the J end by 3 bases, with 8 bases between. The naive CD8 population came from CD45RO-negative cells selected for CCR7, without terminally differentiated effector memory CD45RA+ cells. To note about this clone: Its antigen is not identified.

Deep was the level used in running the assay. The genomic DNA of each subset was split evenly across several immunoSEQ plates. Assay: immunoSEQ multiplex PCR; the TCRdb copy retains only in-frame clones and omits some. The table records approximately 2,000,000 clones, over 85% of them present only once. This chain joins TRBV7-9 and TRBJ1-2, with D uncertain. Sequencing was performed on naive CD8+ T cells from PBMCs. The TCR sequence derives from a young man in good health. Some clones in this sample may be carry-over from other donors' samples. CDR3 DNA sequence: TGTGCCAGCAGCTTTTTACAGCACTATGGCTACACCTTC. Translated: CASSFLQHYGYTF. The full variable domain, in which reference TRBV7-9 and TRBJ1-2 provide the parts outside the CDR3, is DTGVSQNPRHKITKRGQNVTFRCDPISEHNRLYWYRQTLGQGPEFLTYFQNEAQLEKSRLLSDRFSAERPKGSFSTLEIQRTEQGDSAMYLCASSFLQHYGYTFGSGTRLTVV.